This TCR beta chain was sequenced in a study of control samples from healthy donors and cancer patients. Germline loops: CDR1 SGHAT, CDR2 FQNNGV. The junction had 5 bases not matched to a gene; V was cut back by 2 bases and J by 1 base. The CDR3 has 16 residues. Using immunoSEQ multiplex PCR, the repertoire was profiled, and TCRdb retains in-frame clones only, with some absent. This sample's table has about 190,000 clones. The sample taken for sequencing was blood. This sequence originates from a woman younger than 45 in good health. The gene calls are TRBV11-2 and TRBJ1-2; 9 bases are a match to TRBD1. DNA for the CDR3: TGTGCCAGCAGCTTAACCGGGACAGGGTTTAACTATGGCTACACCTTC. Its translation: CASSLTGTGFNYGYTF.